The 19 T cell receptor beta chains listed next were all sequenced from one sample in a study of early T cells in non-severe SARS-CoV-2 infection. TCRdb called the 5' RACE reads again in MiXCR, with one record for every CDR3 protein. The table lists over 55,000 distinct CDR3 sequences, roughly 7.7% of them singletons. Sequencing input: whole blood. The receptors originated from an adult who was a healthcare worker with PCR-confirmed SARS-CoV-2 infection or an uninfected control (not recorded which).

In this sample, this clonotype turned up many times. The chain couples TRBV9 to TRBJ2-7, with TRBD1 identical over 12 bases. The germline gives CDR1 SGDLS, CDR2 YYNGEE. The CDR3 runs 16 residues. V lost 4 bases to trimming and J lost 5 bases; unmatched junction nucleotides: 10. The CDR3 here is CASSISGQGAFHEQYF. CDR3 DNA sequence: TGTGCCAGCAGCATATCGGGACAGGGGGCTTTCCACGAGCAGTACTTC.

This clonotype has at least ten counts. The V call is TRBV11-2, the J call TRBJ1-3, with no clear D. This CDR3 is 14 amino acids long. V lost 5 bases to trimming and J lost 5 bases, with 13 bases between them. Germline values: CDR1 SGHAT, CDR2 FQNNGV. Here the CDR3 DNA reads TGTGCCAGCAGCCCACCCCAAGGGCGAAACACCATATATTTT. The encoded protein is CASSPPQGRNTIYF.

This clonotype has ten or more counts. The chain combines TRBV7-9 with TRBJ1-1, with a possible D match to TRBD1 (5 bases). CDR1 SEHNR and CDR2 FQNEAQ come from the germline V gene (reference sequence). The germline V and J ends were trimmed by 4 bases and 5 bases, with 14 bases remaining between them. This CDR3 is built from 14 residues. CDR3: CASSYDSVDTEAFF. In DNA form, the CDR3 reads TGTGCCAGCAGCTATGACAGTGTAGATACTGAAGCTTTCTTT.

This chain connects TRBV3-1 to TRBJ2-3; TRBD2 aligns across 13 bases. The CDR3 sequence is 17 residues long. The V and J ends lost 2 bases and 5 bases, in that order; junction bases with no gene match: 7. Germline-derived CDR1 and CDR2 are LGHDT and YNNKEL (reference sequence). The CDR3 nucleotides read TGTGCCAGCAGCCAAACTAGCGGGAGGGCCCCTGGAGATACGCAGTATTTT. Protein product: CASSQTSGRAPGDTQYF.

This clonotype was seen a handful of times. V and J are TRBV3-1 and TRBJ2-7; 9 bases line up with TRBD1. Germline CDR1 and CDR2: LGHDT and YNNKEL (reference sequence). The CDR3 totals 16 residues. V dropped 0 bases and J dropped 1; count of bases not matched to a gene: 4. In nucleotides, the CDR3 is TGTGCCAGCAGCCAAGATCGGACAGGGGTGTCCTACGAGCAGTACTTC. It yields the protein CASSQDRTGVSYEQYF.

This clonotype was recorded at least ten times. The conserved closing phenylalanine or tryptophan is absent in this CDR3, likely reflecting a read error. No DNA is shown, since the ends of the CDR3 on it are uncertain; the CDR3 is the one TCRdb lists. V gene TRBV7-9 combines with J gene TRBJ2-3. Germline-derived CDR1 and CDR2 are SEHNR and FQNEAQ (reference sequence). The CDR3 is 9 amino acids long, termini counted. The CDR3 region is CASSSTESE.

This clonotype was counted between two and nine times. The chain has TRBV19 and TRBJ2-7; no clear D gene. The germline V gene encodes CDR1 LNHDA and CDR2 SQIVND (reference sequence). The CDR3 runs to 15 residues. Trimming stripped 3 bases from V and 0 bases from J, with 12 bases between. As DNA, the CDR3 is TGTGCCAGTAGTATTCGTCCCTCAAGCTCCTACGAGCAGTACTTC. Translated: CASSIRPSSSYEQYF.

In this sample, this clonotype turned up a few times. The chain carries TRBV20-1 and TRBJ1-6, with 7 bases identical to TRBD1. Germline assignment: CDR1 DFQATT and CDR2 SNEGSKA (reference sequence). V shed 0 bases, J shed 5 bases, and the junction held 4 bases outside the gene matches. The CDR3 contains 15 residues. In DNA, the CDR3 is TGCAGTGCTAGAGAACAGGGGAAAAATAATTCACCCCTCCACTTT. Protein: CSAREQGKNNSPLHF.

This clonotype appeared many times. In DNA, the CDR3 is TGTGCCAGCAGCTTGGCGACCTTAGCCAAAAACATTCAGTACTTC. Residues: CASSLATLAKNIQYF. The chain links TRBV7-9 to TRBJ2-4; D is unclear. The germline V gene encodes CDR1 SEHNR and CDR2 FQNEAQ (reference sequence). The CDR3 totals 15 residues. Deletions cut 3 bases from V and 0 bases from J, with 9 bases between.

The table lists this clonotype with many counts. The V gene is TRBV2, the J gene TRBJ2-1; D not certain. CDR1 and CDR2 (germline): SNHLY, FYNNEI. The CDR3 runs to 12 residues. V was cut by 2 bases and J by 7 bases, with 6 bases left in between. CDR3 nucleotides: TGTGCCAGCAGTGAAAGAGCGAATGAGCAGTTCTTC. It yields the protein CASSERANEQFF.

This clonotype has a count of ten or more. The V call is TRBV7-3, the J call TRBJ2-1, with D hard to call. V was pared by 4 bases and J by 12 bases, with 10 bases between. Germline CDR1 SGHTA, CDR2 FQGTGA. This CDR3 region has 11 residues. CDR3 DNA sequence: TGTGCCAGCAGCTCCCGCCGGGTGCAGTTCTTC. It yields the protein CASSSRRVQFF.

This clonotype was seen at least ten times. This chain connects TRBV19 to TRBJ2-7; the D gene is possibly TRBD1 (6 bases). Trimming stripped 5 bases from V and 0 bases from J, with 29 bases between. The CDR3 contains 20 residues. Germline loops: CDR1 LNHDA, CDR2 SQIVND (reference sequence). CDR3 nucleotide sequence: TGTGCCAGTAGTCCTTCCCGATTGGGGACACTGCCACTCTACTCCTACGAGCAGTACTTC. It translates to CASSPSRLGTLPLYSYEQYF.

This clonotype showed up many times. In DNA, the CDR3 is TGTGCCAGCAGCCGATTCGTAGGACAGGGAAGCACAGATACGCAGTATTTT. This gives the protein CASSRFVGQGSTDTQYF. J is TRBJ2-3 and V is TRBV7-9; 8 bases align to TRBD1. V lost 5 bases to trimming and J lost 0 bases; unmatched junction nucleotides: 10. Per germline, CDR1 SEHNR and CDR2 FQNEAQ (reference sequence). The CDR3 consists of 17 residues.

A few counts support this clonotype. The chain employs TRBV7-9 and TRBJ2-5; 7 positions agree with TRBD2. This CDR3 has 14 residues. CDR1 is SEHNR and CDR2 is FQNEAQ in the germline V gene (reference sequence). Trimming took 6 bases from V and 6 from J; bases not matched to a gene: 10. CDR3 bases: TGTGCCAGCAGTTCTGGACTAGTCGAGAAGACCCAGTACTTC. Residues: CASSSGLVEKTQYF.

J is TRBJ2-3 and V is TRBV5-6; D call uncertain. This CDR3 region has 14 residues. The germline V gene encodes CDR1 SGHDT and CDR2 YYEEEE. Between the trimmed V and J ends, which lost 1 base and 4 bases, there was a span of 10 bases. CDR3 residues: CASSLPGEADTQYF. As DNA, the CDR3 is TGTGCCAGCAGCTTGCCAGGAGAGGCAGATACGCAGTATTTT. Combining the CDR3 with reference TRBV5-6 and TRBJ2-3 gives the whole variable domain DAGVTQSPTHLIKTRGQQVTLRCSPKSGHDTVSWYQQALGQGPQFIFQYYEEEERQRGNFPDRFSGHQFPNYSSELNVNALLLGDSALYLCASSLPGEADTQYFGPGTRLTVL.

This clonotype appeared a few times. The CDR3 bases are TGTGCCACGGGTCCATTCGACTACGAGCAGTACTTC. Translating it yields CATGPFDYEQYF. J is TRBJ2-7 and V is TRBV27; no definite D call. CDR1 MNHEY and CDR2 SMNVEV come from the germline V gene (reference sequence). Trimming stripped 10 bases from V and 3 bases from J, with 13 bases between. This CDR3 has 12 residues.

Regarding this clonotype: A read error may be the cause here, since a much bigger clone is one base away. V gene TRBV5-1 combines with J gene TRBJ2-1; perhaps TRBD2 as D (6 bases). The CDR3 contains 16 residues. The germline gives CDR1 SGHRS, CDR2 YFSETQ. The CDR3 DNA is TGCGCCAGCAGCTTGGCCGTCGGGAGCTTCTACAATGAGCAGCTCTTC. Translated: CASSLAVGSFYNEQLF.

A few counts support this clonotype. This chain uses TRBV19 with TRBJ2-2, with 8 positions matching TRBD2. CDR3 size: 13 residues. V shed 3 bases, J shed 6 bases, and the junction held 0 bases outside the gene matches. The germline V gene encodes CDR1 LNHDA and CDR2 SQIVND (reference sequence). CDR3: CASSIGGAGELFF. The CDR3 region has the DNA TGTGCCAGTAGTATCGGGGGGGCCGGGGAGCTGTTTTTT.

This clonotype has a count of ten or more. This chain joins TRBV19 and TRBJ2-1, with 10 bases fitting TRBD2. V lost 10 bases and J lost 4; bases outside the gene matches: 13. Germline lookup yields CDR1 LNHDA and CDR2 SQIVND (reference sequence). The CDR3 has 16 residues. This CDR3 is CATRGTLAGVYNEQFF. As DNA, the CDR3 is TGTGCCACTAGAGGGACTCTAGCGGGAGTATACAATGAGCAGTTCTTC. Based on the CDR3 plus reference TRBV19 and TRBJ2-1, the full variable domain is DGGITQSPKYLFRKEGQNVTLSCEQNLNHDAMYWYRQDPGQGLRLIYYSQIVNDFQKGDIAEGYSVSREKKESFPLTVTSAQKNPTAFYLCATRGTLAGVYNEQFFGPGTRLTVL.